The source of this T cell receptor (beta chain) is a study of graft-versus-host responses after intestinal transplantation listed by TCRdb under 2021. Looking at the study overall: The transplants that recipients got were multivisceral, liver-intestinal, or isolated intestinal. Alloreactive clones were identified by sequencing pre-transplant mixed lymphocyte reaction products and comparing them with unstimulated pre-transplant donor and recipient T cells. The cohort enrolled approximately 24 intestinal transplant recipients including one retransplant, and a few patients lacking pretransplant specimens were excluded. All recipients received anti-thymocyte globulin induction followed by maintenance tacrolimus and steroids for around 3 years. Samples from three later patients were sequenced in-house on an Illumina MiSeq with MiXCR processing rather than by the commercial service. Donor T cell macrochimerism was defined as a peak of at least 4% donor T cells among recipient peripheral blood mononuclear cells. Bulk TCR-beta CDR3 sequencing was used to track graft-versus-host and host-versus-graft alloreactive T cell clones in the graft, circulation and bone marrow after intestinal transplantation. Study-level results and caveats: In patients with donor T cell macrochimerism, the allografts had high GvH to HvG T cell clonal ratios. GvH clones were detected in recipient bone marrow, and some appeared earlier in ileal mucosa or blood, consistent with an intestinal mucosal origin. Early after transplant, peak levels of circulating GvH clones were found to be associated with declines in HvG clones. The conclusions were limited by the relatively low number and heterogeneity of the intestinal transplant patients.

Libraries came from the immunoSEQ multiplex PCR assay. For most patients, genomic DNA was isolated with the Qiagen DNeasy Blood and Tissue Kit and shipped frozen to Adaptive Biotechnologies for TCR sequencing. High-throughput TCR-beta CDR3 sequencing of genomic DNA from most patients was performed by Adaptive Biotechnologies. The authors' pipeline ran thus. TCR sequencing data for more than 15 patients were retrieved from Adaptive's ImmunoSEQ software; a few other patients were processed with MiXCR and VDJtools. To correct CD4 versus CD8 sorting errors, sequences present in both subsets at a frequency ratio below 5:1 were removed. Because the origin of CDR3 nucleotide sequences shared between donor and recipient could not be assigned, those sequences were removed. To be classed as alloreactive, a clone needed at least 2-fold expansion over unstimulated cells and a minimum CFSE-low frequency of 0.002% (template counts) or 0.001% (read counts). A clone was considered mappable if detected in the sequenced pre-transplant spleen, lymph node, or MLR CFSE-low populations of the donor or recipient. Cumulative frequency of alloreactive clones was calculated as a percentage of all sequences weighted by copy number. The clones in this table, taken by TCRdb from immuneACCESS, are in-frame only. Not every clone is retained; where verified, under half of the shortfall comes from an unresolved V gene, and the cause of the rest is unknown. The DNA gave D and trimming, while V, J and clone size come from that table. The sample table records 90,000 to 95,000 clones; more than 85% of these occur just once. The ten largest account for 0.5% of the sample.

The germline V gene provides CDR1 SGHVS and CDR2 FNYEAQ. CDR3 length: 15 amino acids, cysteine to phenylalanine. Here the CDR3 DNA is all that survives: 45 bases in frame from base 1. V lost 2 bases and J lost 8 bases; the stretch between them is 18 bases long. Points on this clone: No antigen is known for it. No clone much larger than this one lies a single base away; base qualities are absent.

The sample's time point label, decoded: cells obtained before transplantation from donor or recipient. CD3+CD4+ and CD3+CD8+ populations were FACS-sorted from unstimulated pre-transplant donor and recipient cells taken from spleen or lymph nodes. Recombination linked TRBV7-6 to TRBJ1-2; the D gene is perhaps TRBD1, from 5 matching bases. The sample in question was unstimulated CD8+ T cells sorted from spleen or lymph node cells, obtained before intestinal transplant. This sequence was found in a human donor who received an intestinal transplant. The nucleotides are TGTGCCAGCAGCTTATATCCCCAGGGAACGGACGGCTACACCTTC. Its translation reads: CASSLYPQGTDGYTF.